This entry concerns a single T cell receptor beta chain. CDR3 length: 14 amino acids. CDR1 and CDR2 (germline): SGHTA, FQGNSA. V lost 6 bases and J lost 6, with 15 bases in between. Use of 60 Vbeta and 13 Jbeta primers characterized the PCR. Libraries were prepared by immunoSEQ multiplex PCR; TCRdb keeps only in-frame clonotypes and omits some of them. This repertoire shows about 57,000 clones, 65% to 85% found once; its top ten account for over 5%. The entry originates in a study of cytomegalovirus exposure and HLA in healthy donors. In the study overall: Among a few hundred genotyped donors, around 81% fell in the Caucasian-associated ancestry cluster.

The chain joins TRBV7-2 to TRBJ1-5, with a weak D call TRBD1 (5 bases). The specimen was PBMCs. The clonotype was recovered from a male donor in good health and CMV-seronegative. In DNA form, the CDR3 reads TGTGCCAGCAGTTCGGGGGTGCGGGGTCAGCCCCAGCATTTT. Its translation is CASSSGVRGQPQHF.